What follows is one T cell receptor (beta chain) and its context. Its antigen is still unknown. One base away there is no much larger clone; base qualities are not given. Explained via the paper, the time point label denotes: cells obtained before transplantation from donor or recipient. CD3+CD4+ and CD3+CD8+ populations were FACS-sorted from unstimulated pre-transplant donor and recipient cells taken from spleen or lymph nodes. The sample originates from a study of graft-versus-host responses after intestinal transplantation (dated by TCRdb to 2020 to 2023). Some background on the complete study: Multivisceral, liver-intestinal, or isolated intestinal transplants were received by the recipients. Graft-versus-host and host-versus-graft alloreactive T cell clones were tracked in the graft, circulation and bone marrow after intestinal transplantation using bulk TCR-beta CDR3 sequencing. Rather than being sequenced by the commercial service, samples from a few later patients were sequenced in-house on an Illumina MiSeq and processed with MiXCR. Alloreactive clones were identified by sequencing pre-transplant mixed lymphocyte reaction products and comparing them with unstimulated pre-transplant donor and recipient T cells. Donor T cell macrochimerism was defined as a peak of at least 4% donor T cells among recipient peripheral blood mononuclear cells. Anti-thymocyte globulin induction was given to all recipients, followed by maintenance tacrolimus and steroids for about 3 years. Of the roughly 24 intestinal transplant recipients enrolled in the cohort, one of whom was a retransplant, 3 patients without pretransplant specimens were excluded.

Measured from the cysteine to the phenylalanine, the CDR3 is 17 residues long. Only CDR3 DNA remains: 51 bases, in frame from the first base. The V and J ends are trimmed by 0 bases and 0 bases, leaving 15 bases between them. The germline V gene gives CDR1 as SGHAT and CDR2 as FQNNGV. Broader findings and caveats from the paper: In patients with donor T cell macrochimerism, the allografts had high GvH to HvG T cell clonal ratios. GvH clones turned up in recipient bone marrow, with some appearing earlier in ileal mucosa or blood, a pattern consistent with an intestinal mucosal origin. The relatively low number and heterogeneity of intestinal transplant patients limited the conclusions. Early after transplant, declines in HvG clones were associated with peak levels of circulating GvH clones.

Library prep was done by the immunoSEQ multiplex PCR assay. For most patients, genomic DNA was isolated with the Qiagen DNeasy Blood and Tissue Kit and shipped frozen to Adaptive Biotechnologies for TCR sequencing. High-throughput TCR-beta CDR3 sequencing of genomic DNA from most patients was performed by Adaptive Biotechnologies. On the authors' methods: TCR sequencing data were retrieved from Adaptive's ImmunoSEQ software for roughly 20 patients, whereas a few other patients were processed with MiXCR and VDJtools. CD4 versus CD8 sorting errors were corrected by removing sequences found in both subsets at a frequency ratio below 5:1. CDR3 nucleotide sequences shared between donor and recipient were removed because their origin could not be assigned. To be classed as alloreactive, a clone needed at least 2-fold expansion over unstimulated cells and a minimum CFSE-low frequency of 0.002% (template counts) or 0.001% (read counts). A clone was considered mappable if detected in the sequenced pre-transplant spleen, lymph node, or MLR CFSE-low populations of the donor or recipient. The cumulative frequency of alloreactive clones was calculated as a percentage of all sequences, weighted by copy number. TCRdb holds this immuneACCESS table with in-frame rearrangements only. Some clones are missing; in checked studies, unresolved V genes explain under half, and the rest has no known cause. V and J calls and clone size are those listed in that table; D and trimming were worked out from the DNA. The sample table lists tens of thousands of clones, roughly four fifths of them with a count of one. Of the sample, roughly a fifth is held by the ten largest clones.

This TCR came from a human donor who received an intestinal transplant. Here the sequenced sample was unstimulated CD8+ T cells sorted from spleen or lymph node cells, taken before intestinal transplant. The rearranged chain carries TRBV11-2 and TRBJ2-7; a weak D assignment points to TRBD1 (5 bases agree). The nucleotide sequence reads TGTGCCAGCAGCTTAGACCCACAGGTCCTCAGCTCCTACGAGCAGTACTTC. This sequence encodes CASSLDPQVLSSYEQYF.